The 18 T cell receptor beta chains in this list originate from one sample, sequenced in a study of breast tumors, draining lymph nodes, adjacent tissues. Breast cancer patients provided tissue from their axillary draining lymph nodes. TCRdb reprocessed the multiplex PCR reads with MiXCR, giving one entry per CDR3 protein. Among roughly 130,000 distinct CDR3 sequences, about 20% were seen once, and the ten largest hold more than 3%. The sample was axillary lymph node tissue. The receptors were sampled from a female donor with breast cancer. Some clones in this sample may be carry-over from other donors' samples.

This clonotype came up many times. V and J are TRBV7-9 and TRBJ1-5; D not certain. Germline assignment: CDR1 SEHNR and CDR2 FQNEAQ (reference sequence). This CDR3 region has 12 residues. Between the trimmed V and J ends, which lost 5 bases and 9 bases, there was a span of 11 bases. CDR3 in amino acids: CASSAGSRPQHF. Here the CDR3 DNA reads TGTGCCAGCAGCGCTGGATCGAGGCCCCAGCATTTT.

This clonotype was counted at least ten times. This rearrangement joins TRBV11-2 to TRBJ2-1; D gene ambiguous. CDR1 SGHAT and CDR2 FQNNGV come from the germline V gene. V was clipped by 2 bases and J by 3 bases, with 8 bases between them. The CDR3 sequence is 14 residues long. The DNA for the CDR3 is TGTGCCAGCAGCTTATCCAGCCACTACAATGAGCAGTTCTTC. Encoded protein: CASSLSSHYNEQFF.

To note about this clonotype: An end of the junction differs from the germline gene, which may be a read error. The J gene is TRBJ2-7, the V gene TRBV7-2; 9 nucleotides align to TRBD2. CDR3 length equals 17 residues. In germline, CDR1 is SGHTA, CDR2 FQGNSA. CDR3 DNA sequence: TGTGCCGGCAGCGCGGGAGGGGGACAAGATCTAACCTACGAGCAGCACTTC. Amino acids: CAGSAGGGQDLTYEQHF. The full variable domain, completed using reference TRBV7-2 and TRBJ2-7, is GAGVSQSPSNKVTEKGKDVELRCDPISGHTALYWYRQSLGQGLEFLIYFQGNSAPDKSGLPSDRFSAERTGGSVSTLTIQRTQQEDSAVYLCAGSAGGGQDLTYEQHFGPGTRLTVT.

In its sample, this clonotype was seen many times. The chain uses TRBV5-1 and TRBJ2-1; TRBD2 matches 8 bases. This CDR3 comprises 17 residues. Germline trimming cut 0 bases from V and 4 bases from J; bases unmatched to any gene: 9. Germline CDR1 SGHRS, CDR2 YFSETQ. CDR3: CASSLDKAGGRYNEQFF. The CDR3, as DNA: TGCGCCAGCAGCTTGGATAAGGCGGGAGGACGATACAATGAGCAGTTCTTC.

This clonotype has a count of ten or more. The chain combines TRBV7-6 with TRBJ2-5; D is undetermined. Trimming pared 3 bases from V and 0 bases from J, leaving 5 bases between. Germline loops: CDR1 SGHVS, CDR2 FNYEAQ. This CDR3 has 13 amino acids. The CDR3 loop is CASSFSDQETQYF. The CDR3 region has the DNA TGTGCCAGCAGCTTTTCCGACCAAGAGACCCAGTACTTC.

This clonotype was found many times. The rearrangement links TRBV7-2 to TRBJ2-5, with D possibly being TRBD1 or TRBD2 (6 bases each). V dropped 1 base and J dropped 5 bases, with 17 bases sitting between them. Germline CDR1 reads SGHTA; CDR2 reads FQGNSA. CDR3 size: 16 residues. The CDR3 coding sequence is TGTGCCAGCAGCTTAGGGGGGGCCGGGAGTGGGGAGACCCAGTACTTC. Protein: CASSLGGAGSGETQYF.

In its sample, this clonotype was seen a few times. The DNA for the CDR3 is TGTGCCAGCACCGGGGACAGAGCCTATGGCTACACCTTC. This codes for CASTGDRAYGYTF. The chain has TRBV28 and TRBJ1-2; 7 bases fit TRBD1. The CDR3 has 13 residues. CDR1 and CDR2 from the germline V gene are MDHEN and SYDVKM. Trimming removed 7 bases from V and 4 bases from J; junction bases left unmatched: 6.

This clonotype was recorded once. This may arise from a read error, as a much more abundant clone is one base away. This rearrangement joins TRBV7-9 to TRBJ2-2; D perhaps matches TRBD2 (5 bases). This CDR3 has 14 residues. In germline, CDR1 is SEHNR, CDR2 FQNEAQ (reference sequence). Between the trimmed V and J ends, which lost 3 bases and 7 bases, there was a span of 12 bases. DNA of the CDR3: TGTGCCAGCAGCTTGTCTACGACTAACGGGGAGCTGTTTTTT. Translation gives CASSLSTTNGELFF.

This clonotype occurred many times. In DNA, the CDR3 is TGCGCCAGCAGCCAATACTCTGGAAACACCATATATTTT. It yields the protein CASSQYSGNTIYF. This chain links TRBV4-1 with TRBJ1-3; no clear D gene. Germline V lookup: CDR1 MGHRA, CDR2 YSYEKL. The V end was cut by 2 bases, the J end by 0 bases, with 2 bases between. The CDR3 has 13 amino acids.

This chain joins TRBV18 and TRBJ2-2; either TRBD1 or TRBD2 may fit D (5 bases each). The V gene lost 8 bases and the J gene lost 2 bases, with 15 bases spanning the gap. Germline-derived CDR1 and CDR2 are KGHSH and LQKENI. CDR3 size: 15 residues. DNA for the CDR3: TGTGCCAGCGACACCGGGACGGCTAACACCGGGGAGCTGTTTTTT. Translating gives CASDTGTANTGELFF.

This clonotype was seen at least ten times. The chain has TRBV19 and TRBJ1-2; 9 nucleotides match TRBD1. V lost 5 bases, J lost 2 bases, and 6 bases stayed unmatched. The CDR3 sequence is 15 residues long. CDR1 is LNHDA and CDR2 is SQIVND in the germline V gene (reference sequence). As DNA, the CDR3 is TGTGCCAGTAGTGGACGGACAGGGGTGAACTATGGCTACACCTTC. This gives the protein CASSGRTGVNYGYTF. The full variable domain, completed using reference TRBV19 and TRBJ1-2, is DGGITQSPKYLFRKEGQNVTLSCEQNLNHDAMYWYRQDPGQGLRLIYYSQIVNDFQKGDIAEGYSVSREKKESFPLTVTSAQKNPTAFYLCASSGRTGVNYGYTFGSGTRLTVV.

This clonotype was detected ten times or more. The rearrangement uses TRBV5-5 and TRBJ2-3; 13 bases are shared with TRBD2. From germline, CDR1 is SGHKS and CDR2 YYEKEE (reference sequence). CDR3 size: 17 residues. J gave up 5 bases and V 4 bases, and 10 bases lay outside the gene matches. The CDR3 loop is CASSLRLAGGMEDTQYF. As DNA, the CDR3 is TGTGCCAGCAGCCTCAGACTAGCGGGGGGTATGGAAGATACGCAGTATTTT.

There are many counts of this clonotype. The chain employs TRBV28 and TRBJ1-6; tentative D call: TRBD1 (6 bases). Trimming stripped 6 bases from V and 0 bases from J, with 21 bases between. The length of the CDR3 is 19 residues. Germline V gene sequence: CDR1 MDHEN, CDR2 SYDVKM. CDR3 nucleotide sequence: TGTGCCAGCAGCGATCCCGCTGGACAGACGAGCTCCTATAATTCACCCCTCCACTTT. It encodes CASSDPAGQTSSYNSPLHF.

This chain connects TRBV20-1 to TRBJ1-1, with TRBD1 as a possible D gene (5 bases). The CDR3 spans 14 residues. With 3 bases removed from V and 11 bases from J, the gap between germline ends came to 22 bases. The V gene's germline CDR1 is DFQATT and CDR2 SNEGSKA (reference sequence). CDR3 protein: CSASPRGMLRYAFF. The CDR3 region has the DNA TGCAGTGCTAGCCCTCGGGGGATGCTTCGGTATGCTTTCTTT.

About this clonotype: At one boundary the junction diverges from the germline segment, which might be a read error. J is TRBJ2-5 and V is TRBV9; D remains unclear. The CDR3 runs to 14 residues. Per the germline V gene, CDR1 is SGDLS and CDR2 is YYNGEE. CDR3 residues: CASSVGGLGEAQYF. DNA for the CDR3: TGTGCCAGCAGCGTAGGTGGTTTAGGAGAGGCCCAGTACTTC.

Ten or more counts support this clonotype. The V and J genes are TRBV6-1 and TRBJ2-3; D possibly corresponds to TRBD2 (6 bases). With 2 bases removed from V and 3 bases from J, the gap between germline ends came to 9 bases. Germline V gives CDR1 MNHNS, CDR2 SASEGT. The CDR3 has 14 residues. Here the CDR3 DNA reads TGTGCCAGCAGTGAATCAGGGAGGACAGATACGCAGTATTTT. It is translated as CASSESGRTDTQYF.

This clonotype showed up many times. The rearrangement uses TRBV28 and TRBJ2-7; D is unclear. CDR1 is MDHEN and CDR2 is SYDVKM in the germline V gene. This CDR3 region has 12 residues. V was clipped by 6 bases and J by 4 bases, with 10 bases between them. CDR3 sequence: CASSRSGYEQYF. CDR3 DNA: TGTGCCAGCAGCCGGTCCGGGTACGAGCAGTACTTC.

The sample holds many counts of this clonotype. The chain has TRBV7-6 and TRBJ2-2, with D possibly being TRBD1 (6 bases). Germline CDR1 SGHVS, CDR2 FNYEAQ. Trimming shortened V by 5 bases and J by 2 bases, and 15 bases separated the two germline ends. CDR3 length equals 16 residues. CDR3 bases: TGTGCCAGCAGCCAATATGGGGGCTCAAACACCGGGGAGCTGTTTTTT. Its protein product is CASSQYGGSNTGELFF.